The 15 T cell receptor beta chains in this list originate from one sample, sequenced in a study of tumor-infiltrating lymphocytes in primary liver carcinoma. With around 500 ng total RNA as template and a constant-region primer, TCR beta cDNA was made. What produced the TCR beta libraries was three nested multiplex PCR rounds using slightly modified ARM-PCR. Researchers ran the first two PCR rounds for around 10 cycles each with TRBV1-TRBV30 forward primers and a C-beta reverse primer. In TCRdb, the multiplex PCR reads were re-called with MiXCR into one record per CDR3 protein. The sample comprises about 120,000 distinct CDR3 sequences, about two thirds of which are singletons, and roughly 7.3% rests with the top ten. Joint extraction of RNA and DNA used about 17-32 mg of bulk tissue that was unsorted. Sequenced: tumor-adjacent normal liver tissue. These receptors were taken from an older woman with primary liver carcinoma and hepatitis B virus infection.

This clonotype was counted once. The V gene is TRBV4-1, the J gene TRBJ1-1; tentative D call: TRBD1 (5 bases). The V end was cut by 8 bases, the J end by 3 bases, with 22 bases between. The CDR3 is 16 residues long. Germline CDR1 is MGHRA and CDR2 is YSYEKL. The CDR3 bases are TGCGCCAGCGACCAAGGCCCAGGGAGTGGGTACACTGAAGCTTTCTTT. It is translated as CASDQGPGSGYTEAFF.

This clonotype is a singleton in its sample. One base away lies a much larger clone, so this may be a sequencing read error. Because it lacks the conserved phenylalanine or tryptophan at the end, this CDR3 is likely a read error. J is TRBJ2-7 and V is TRBV13, with D unresolved. V lost 1 base to trimming and J lost 7 bases, with 17 bases between them. CDR1 is PRHDT and CDR2 is FYEKMQ in the germline V gene (reference sequence). The CDR3 runs to 15 residues. Here the CDR3 DNA reads TGTGCCAGCAGCTTAGTAGGGCACCGGCTAGGGGAGCAGTACTAC. Its protein product is CASSLVGHRLGEQYY.

This clonotype showed up many times. The genes are TRBV6-6 and TRBJ2-3; D unclear. The germline gives CDR1 MNHNY, CDR2 SVGAGI (reference sequence). The V and J ends lost 7 bases and 0 bases respectively, with 5 bases between them. The CDR3 totals 12 residues. In DNA, the CDR3 is TGTGCCAGCACGTCTAGCACAGATACGCAGTATTTT. Protein sequence: CASTSSTDTQYF.

The table lists this clonotype with a count of one. This chain connects TRBV14 to TRBJ2-1; 13 nucleotides agree with TRBD2. Germline lookup yields CDR1 SGHDN and CDR2 FVKESK. This CDR3 has 16 amino acids. The ends lost 3 bases at V and 10 bases at J; junction bases unmatched: 9. CDR3 nucleotide sequence: TGTGCCAGCAGCCATTTTAGGACTAGCGGGAGCTACGAGCAGTTCTTC. As protein: CASSHFRTSGSYEQFF.

The V gene is TRBV29-1, the J gene TRBJ2-1, with D possibly being TRBD2 (6 bases). The CDR3 loop spans 11 amino acids. CDR1 and CDR2 (germline): SQVTM, ANQGSEA. The V and J ends lost 6 bases and 9 bases respectively, with 12 bases between them. The DNA of the CDR3 is TGCAGCGTGCGGCTGGAGGGTGAGCAGTTCTTC. Translated: CSVRLEGEQFF.

This clonotype was recorded a few times. With a much larger clone just one base away, this may be a read error. The CDR3 end shows no conserved phenylalanine or tryptophan, and so a read error is likely. The chain recombines TRBV28 with TRBJ2-7, with D possibly being TRBD2 (5 bases). Germline CDR1 reads MDHEN; CDR2 reads SYDVKM. V was shortened by 6 bases and J by 3 bases, with 12 bases between the two germline ends. The CDR3 loop spans 13 amino acids. The CDR3 DNA is TGTGCCAGCAGGGCGCCACTAGTCTACGAGCAGTACTCC. It encodes CASRAPLVYEQYS.

In this sample, this clonotype turned up many times. The DNA of the CDR3 is TGTGCCAGCCGGGACGGCCCGGACACCGGGGAGCTGTTTTTT. Amino acids: CASRDGPDTGELFF. The chain couples TRBV6-1 to TRBJ2-2, with D perhaps assigned TRBD1 or TRBD2 (5 bases each). The CDR3 is made up of 14 amino acids. Trimming shortened V by 8 bases and J by 3 bases, and 13 bases separated the two germline ends. In germline, CDR1 is MNHNS, CDR2 SASEGT.

This chain links TRBV2 with TRBJ1-5; 9 bases are shared with TRBD1. The CDR3 runs 14 residues. In germline, CDR1 is SNHLY, CDR2 FYNNEI. Trimming removed 5 bases from V and 5 bases from J; junction bases left unmatched: 4. The CDR3 region is CASSNRDRDQPQHF. The DNA for the CDR3 is TGTGCCAGCAGTAACCGGGACAGGGATCAGCCCCAGCATTTT.

This clonotype showed up just once. At one end the junction does not follow the germline gene, possibly because of a read error. The chain uses TRBV6-5 and TRBJ1-2; D gene unclear. The CDR3 extends over 14 amino acids. The germline V gene encodes CDR1 MNHEY and CDR2 SVGAGI. As DNA, the CDR3 is TGTGCCAGCAATTACCAGAGTGGGAACTATGGCTACGCCTTC. The encoded protein is CASNYQSGNYGYAF.

This clonotype appeared many times. The chain joins TRBV19 to TRBJ2-1; TRBD1 might be the D (6 bases). CDR1 is LNHDA and CDR2 is SQIVND in the germline V gene (reference sequence). The V end lost 5 bases, the J end lost 8 bases, and 16 bases lay between the germline ends. The CDR3 sequence is 14 residues long. CDR3 nucleotide sequence: TGTGCCAGTAGTTTTTACGGGACAAGGGATGAGCAGTTCTTC. It is translated as CASSFYGTRDEQFF.

This clonotype has ten or more counts. This rearrangement joins TRBV12-3 or TRBV12-4 to TRBJ2-1, with 7 bases that match TRBD2. The CDR3 runs to 14 residues. With V trimmed by 2 bases and J by 6 bases, 4 bases remained unmatched. The CDR3 nucleotides read TGTGCCAGCAGTTTAAGCGGGGTCACCAATGAGCAGTTCTTC. Residues: CASSLSGVTNEQFF.

At least ten counts were recorded for this clonotype. The chain has TRBV7-8 and TRBJ2-7; 8 nucleotides line up with TRBD1. Unmatched junction bases numbered 16, after V lost 3 bases and J lost 3 bases. The CDR3 has 18 amino acids. CDR1 SGHVS and CDR2 FQNEAQ come from the germline V gene. CDR3 amino acids: CASSFNRQSGRGLYEQYF. CDR3 in DNA: TGTGCCAGCAGCTTCAATCGTCAGTCGGGCAGGGGGCTCTACGAGCAGTACTTC.

Concerning this clonotype itself: Being one base from a much bigger clone, this may be a read error. V gene TRBV6-4 combines with J gene TRBJ2-1, with D perhaps matching TRBD1 (6 bases). The end of the DNA aligns better with TRBJ2-7, so the J call may be wrong. CDR1 is MRHNA and CDR2 is SNTAGT in the germline V gene. This CDR3 spans 14 amino acids. The CDR3 is CASSEGAAYNEQYF. Here the CDR3 DNA reads TGTGCCAGCAGTGAGGGGGCGGCCTACAATGAGCAGTACTTC.

This clonotype was found a few times. The germline gene is not matched at one end of the junction; a read error may be the cause. The chain carries TRBV11-3 and TRBJ2-1; D is unresolved. The CDR3 extends over 13 amino acids. Germline V gene lookup returns CDR1 SGHNT and CDR2 YENEEA. CDR3 loop: CASSPGEYNEHFF. The CDR3 DNA reads as TGTGCCAGCAGCCCCGGCGAGTACAACGAGCATTTCTTC.

The chain carries TRBV11-2 and TRBJ1-3; 9 nucleotides line up with TRBD1. Trimming cost V 10 bases and J 3 bases; bases outside gene matches: 22. The CDR3 is 19 residues long. Germline assignment: CDR1 SGHAT and CDR2 FQNNGV. CDR3 sequence reads: CAISSRPDRGAYFGNTIYF. The CDR3 coding sequence is TGTGCCATCAGTTCACGCCCGGACAGGGGAGCGTACTTTGGAAACACCATATATTTT.